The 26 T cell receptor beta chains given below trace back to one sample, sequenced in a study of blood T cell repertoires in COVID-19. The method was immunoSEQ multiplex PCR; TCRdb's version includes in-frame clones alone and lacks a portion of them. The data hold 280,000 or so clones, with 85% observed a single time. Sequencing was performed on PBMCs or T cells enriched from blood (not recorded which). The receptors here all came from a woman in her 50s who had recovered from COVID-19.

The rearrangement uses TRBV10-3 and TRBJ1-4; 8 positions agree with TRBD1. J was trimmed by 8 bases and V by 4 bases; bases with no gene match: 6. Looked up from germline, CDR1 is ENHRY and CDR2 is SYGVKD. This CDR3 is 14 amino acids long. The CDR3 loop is CAISGGTGREKLFF. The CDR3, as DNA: TGTGCCATCAGTGGGGGGACAGGACGCGAAAAACTGTTTTTT.

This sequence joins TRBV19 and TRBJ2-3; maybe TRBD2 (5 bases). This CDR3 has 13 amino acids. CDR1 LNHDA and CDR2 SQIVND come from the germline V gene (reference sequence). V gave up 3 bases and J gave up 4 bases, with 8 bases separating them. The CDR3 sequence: CASSIGSADTQYF. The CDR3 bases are TGTGCCAGTAGTATTGGGAGTGCAGATACGCAGTATTTT.

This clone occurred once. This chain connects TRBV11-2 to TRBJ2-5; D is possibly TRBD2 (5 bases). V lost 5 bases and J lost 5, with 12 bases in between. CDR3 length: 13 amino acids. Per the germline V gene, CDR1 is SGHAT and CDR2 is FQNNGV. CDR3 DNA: TGTGCCAGCAGCCGACCGGGGTGGGAGACCCAGTACTTC. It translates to CASSRPGWETQYF.

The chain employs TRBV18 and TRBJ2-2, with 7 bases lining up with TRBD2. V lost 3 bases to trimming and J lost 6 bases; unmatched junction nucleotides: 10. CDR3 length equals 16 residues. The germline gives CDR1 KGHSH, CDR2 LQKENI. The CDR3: CASSPPGGSLSGELFF. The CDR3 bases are TGTGCCAGCTCACCCCCGGGGGGAAGTCTGTCCGGGGAGCTGTTTTTT.

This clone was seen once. CDR3 bases: TGCGCCAGCAGCCAAGACTCCTTCTATAGCAATCAGCCCCAGCATTTT. Amino acids: CASSQDSFYSNQPQHF. This chain connects TRBV4-1 to TRBJ1-5; D gene ambiguous. V gave up 0 bases and J gave up 0 bases, with 9 bases separating them. Germline V CDR1 and CDR2: MGHRA, YSYEKL. The CDR3 runs to 16 residues.

CDR3 protein: CASSQDRNSGNTIYF. The CDR3 coding sequence is TGTGCCAGCAGCCAAGATCGTAACTCTGGAAACACCATATATTTT. The genes are TRBV3-1 (or the pseudogene TRBV3-2) and TRBJ1-3, with D unclear. Germline CDR1 and CDR2: LGHDT and YNNKEL (reference sequence). The ends were cut back, 0 bases at V and 0 bases at J, with 6 bases in the middle. The length of the CDR3 is 15 residues.

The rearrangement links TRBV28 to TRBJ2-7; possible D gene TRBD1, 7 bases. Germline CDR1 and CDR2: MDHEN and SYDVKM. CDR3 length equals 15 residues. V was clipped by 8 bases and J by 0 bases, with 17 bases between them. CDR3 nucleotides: TGTGCCAGCGGCAGCACGGGGGACAGCTCCTACGAGCAGTACTTC. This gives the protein CASGSTGDSSYEQYF.

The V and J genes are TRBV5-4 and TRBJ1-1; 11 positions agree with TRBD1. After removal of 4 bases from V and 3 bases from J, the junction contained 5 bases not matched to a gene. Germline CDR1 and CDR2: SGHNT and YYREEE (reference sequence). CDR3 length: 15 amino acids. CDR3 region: CASSPDRGPDTEAFF. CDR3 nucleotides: TGTGCCAGCAGCCCGGACAGGGGGCCGGACACTGAAGCTTTCTTT.

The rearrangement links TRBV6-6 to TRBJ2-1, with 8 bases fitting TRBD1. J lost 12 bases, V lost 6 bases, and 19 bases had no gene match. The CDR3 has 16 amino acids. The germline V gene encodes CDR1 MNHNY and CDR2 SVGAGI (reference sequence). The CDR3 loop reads CASSPSPDRAYRGQFF. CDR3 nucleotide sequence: TGTGCCAGCAGCCCTAGTCCGGACAGGGCGTATAGGGGGCAGTTCTTC.

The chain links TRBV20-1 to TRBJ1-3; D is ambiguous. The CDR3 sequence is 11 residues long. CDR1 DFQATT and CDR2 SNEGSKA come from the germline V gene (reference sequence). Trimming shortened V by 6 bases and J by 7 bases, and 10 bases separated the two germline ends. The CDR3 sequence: CSAQNPNTIYF. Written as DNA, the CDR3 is TGCAGTGCCCAGAACCCCAACACCATATATTTT.

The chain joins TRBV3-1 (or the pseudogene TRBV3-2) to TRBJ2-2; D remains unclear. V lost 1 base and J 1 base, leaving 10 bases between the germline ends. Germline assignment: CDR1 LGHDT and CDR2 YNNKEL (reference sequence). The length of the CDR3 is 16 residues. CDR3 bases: TGTGCCAGCAGCCAAGCTCAGTTCAGGAACACCGGGGAGCTGTTTTTT. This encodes CASSQAQFRNTGELFF.

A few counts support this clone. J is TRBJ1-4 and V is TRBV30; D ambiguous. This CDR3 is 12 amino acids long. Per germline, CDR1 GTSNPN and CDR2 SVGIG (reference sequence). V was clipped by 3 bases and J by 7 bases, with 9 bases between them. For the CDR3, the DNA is TGTGCCTGGAGCGGGAGTATTGAAAAACTGTTTTTT. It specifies CAWSGSIEKLFF.

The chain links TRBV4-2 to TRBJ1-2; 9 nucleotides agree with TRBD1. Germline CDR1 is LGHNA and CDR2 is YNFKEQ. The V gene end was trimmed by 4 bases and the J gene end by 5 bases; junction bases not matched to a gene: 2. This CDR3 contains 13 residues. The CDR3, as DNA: TGTGCCAGCAGCCCCGGACAGGGGTATGGCTACACCTTC. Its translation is CASSPGQGYGYTF.

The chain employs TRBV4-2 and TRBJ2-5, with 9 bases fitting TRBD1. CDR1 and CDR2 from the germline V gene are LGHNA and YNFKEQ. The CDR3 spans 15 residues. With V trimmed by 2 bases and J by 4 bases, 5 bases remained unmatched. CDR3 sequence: CASSQKDRGGETQYF. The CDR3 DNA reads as TGTGCCAGCAGCCAAAAGGACAGGGGTGGAGAGACCCAGTACTTC.

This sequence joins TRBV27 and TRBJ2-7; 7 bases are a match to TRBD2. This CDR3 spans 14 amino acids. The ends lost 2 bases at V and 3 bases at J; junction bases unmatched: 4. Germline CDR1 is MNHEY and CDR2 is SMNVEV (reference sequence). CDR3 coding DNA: TGTGCCAGCAGTTTACGGGGGGACGTCTACGAGCAGTACTTC. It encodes CASSLRGDVYEQYF.

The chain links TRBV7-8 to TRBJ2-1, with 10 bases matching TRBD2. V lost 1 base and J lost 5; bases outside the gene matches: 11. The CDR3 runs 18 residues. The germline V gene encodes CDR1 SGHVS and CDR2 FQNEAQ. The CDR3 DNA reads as TGTGCCAGCAGCTTAGATTTGGGGCTAGCGGGAGTTAACAATGAGCAGTTCTTC. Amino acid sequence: CASSLDLGLAGVNNEQFF.

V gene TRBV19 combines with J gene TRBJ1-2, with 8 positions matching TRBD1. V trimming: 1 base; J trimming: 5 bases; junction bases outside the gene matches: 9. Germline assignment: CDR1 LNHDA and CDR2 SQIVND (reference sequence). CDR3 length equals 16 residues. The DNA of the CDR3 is TGTGCCAGTAGTATAGCTCTCGGGACAGGTATATATGGCTACACCTTC. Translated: CASSIALGTGIYGYTF.

The CDR3 sequence: CASSPLAGSNNEQFF. The CDR3 bases are TGTGCCAGCAGCCCACTAGCGGGGAGTAACAATGAGCAGTTCTTC. V and J are TRBV27 and TRBJ2-1; 10 bases line up with TRBD2. This CDR3 is built from 15 residues. Trimming took 6 bases from V and 5 from J; bases not matched to a gene: 7. CDR1 and CDR2 (germline): MNHEY, SMNVEV (reference sequence).

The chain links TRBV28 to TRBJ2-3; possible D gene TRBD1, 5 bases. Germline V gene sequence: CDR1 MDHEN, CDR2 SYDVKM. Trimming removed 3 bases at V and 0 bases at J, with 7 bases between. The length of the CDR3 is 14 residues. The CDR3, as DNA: TGTGCCAGCAGTTTTGACAGAAGCACAGATACGCAGTATTTT. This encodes CASSFDRSTDTQYF.

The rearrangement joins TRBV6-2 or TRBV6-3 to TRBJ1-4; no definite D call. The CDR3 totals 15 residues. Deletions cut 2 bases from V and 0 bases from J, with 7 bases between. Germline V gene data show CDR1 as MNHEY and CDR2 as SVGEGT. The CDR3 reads CASSYVYATNEKLFF. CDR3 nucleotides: TGTGCCAGCAGTTACGTGTATGCAACTAATGAAAAACTGTTTTTT.

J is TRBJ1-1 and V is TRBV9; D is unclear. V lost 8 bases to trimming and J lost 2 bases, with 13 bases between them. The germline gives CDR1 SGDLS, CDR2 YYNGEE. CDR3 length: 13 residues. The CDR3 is CASNPAGNTEAFF. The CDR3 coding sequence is TGTGCCAGTAACCCGGCAGGTAACACTGAAGCTTTCTTT.

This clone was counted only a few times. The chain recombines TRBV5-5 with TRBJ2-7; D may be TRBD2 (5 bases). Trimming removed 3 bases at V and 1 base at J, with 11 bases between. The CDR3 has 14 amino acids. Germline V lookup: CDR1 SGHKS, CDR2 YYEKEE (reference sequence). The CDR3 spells CASSSPTRSYEQYF. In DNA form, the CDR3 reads TGTGCCAGCAGCTCCCCTACTAGGTCCTACGAGCAGTACTTC.

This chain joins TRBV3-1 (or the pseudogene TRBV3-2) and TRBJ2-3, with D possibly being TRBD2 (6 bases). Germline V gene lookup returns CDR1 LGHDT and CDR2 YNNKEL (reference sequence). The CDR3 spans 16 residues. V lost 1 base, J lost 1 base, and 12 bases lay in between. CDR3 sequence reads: CASSQAGRPRTDTQYF. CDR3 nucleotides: TGTGCCAGCAGCCAAGCCGGGAGACCGCGCACAGATACGCAGTATTTT.

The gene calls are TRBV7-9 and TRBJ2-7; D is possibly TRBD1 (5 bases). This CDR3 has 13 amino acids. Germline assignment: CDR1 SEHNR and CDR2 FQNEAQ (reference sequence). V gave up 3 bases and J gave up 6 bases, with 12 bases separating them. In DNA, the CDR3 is TGTGCCAGCAGCTTTCAGGGCTCGCTCGAGCAGTACTTC. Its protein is CASSFQGSLEQYF.

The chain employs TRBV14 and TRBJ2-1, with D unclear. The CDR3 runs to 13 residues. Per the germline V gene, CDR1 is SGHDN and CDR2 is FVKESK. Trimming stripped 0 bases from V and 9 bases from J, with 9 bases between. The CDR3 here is CASSQDWSSEQFF. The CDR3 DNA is TGTGCCAGCAGCCAAGATTGGTCTAGTGAGCAGTTCTTC.

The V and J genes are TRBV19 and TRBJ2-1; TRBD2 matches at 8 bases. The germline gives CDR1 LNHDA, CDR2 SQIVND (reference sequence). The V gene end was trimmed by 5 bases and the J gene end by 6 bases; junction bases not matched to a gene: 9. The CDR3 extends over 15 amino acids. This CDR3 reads CASSASQLAVNEQFF. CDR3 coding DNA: TGTGCCAGTAGTGCCTCTCAACTAGCGGTCAATGAGCAGTTCTTC. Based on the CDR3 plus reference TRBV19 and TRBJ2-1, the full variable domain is DGGITQSPKYLFRKEGQNVTLSCEQNLNHDAMYWYRQDPGQGLRLIYYSQIVNDFQKGDIAEGYSVSREKKESFPLTVTSAQKNPTAFYLCASSASQLAVNEQFFGPGTRLTVL.